The following is a T cell receptor beta chain sequence with its context. This sample was included in a study of cytomegalovirus exposure and HLA in healthy donors. The study ran its PCR with 60 Vbeta and 13 Jbeta primers. Clones were sequenced by immunoSEQ multiplex PCR, and TCRdb holds only the in-frame ones, with some missing. This table holds about 140,000 clones, about 80% found once. The germline V and J ends were trimmed by 2 bases and 1 base, with 11 bases remaining between them. Germline V gives CDR1 MNHEY, CDR2 SMNVEV (reference sequence). This CDR3 comprises 15 residues. The TCR sequence derives from a man aged 25 to 45 in good health and CMV-seropositive. The sequenced material came from PBMCs. The chain carries TRBV27 and TRBJ1-1, with a possible D match to TRBD1 (6 bases). The CDR3 DNA sequence: TGTGCCAGCAGTTTACATCGGGGGGCGAACACTGAAGCTTTCTTT. Its protein product is CASSLHRGANTEAFF.